The next 24 T cell receptor beta chains were all read from a single sample in a study of blood T cell repertoires in COVID-19. Measured with immunoSEQ multiplex PCR; TCRdb has only the in-frame clones, and not every one. The sample holds 140,000 to 150,000 clones, around 90% seen once. The sample comprised peripheral blood. These receptor sequences come from an older man with acute or convalescent COVID-19.

This chain joins TRBV6-5 and TRBJ1-4; 9 bases are a match to TRBD1. The V gene end was trimmed by 6 bases and the J gene end by 2 bases; junction bases not matched to a gene: 4. Germline values: CDR1 MNHEY, CDR2 SVGAGI. The CDR3 is 15 residues long. CDR3 nucleotide sequence: TGTGCCAGCAGAGGACAGGGGTACACTAATGAAAAACTGTTTTTT. It encodes CASRGQGYTNEKLFF.

The chain is built from TRBV3-1 (or the pseudogene TRBV3-2) and TRBJ2-1; 7 positions agree with TRBD2. CDR1 is LGHDT and CDR2 is YNNKEL in the germline V gene (reference sequence). The CDR3 sequence is 17 residues long. The V and J ends lost 0 bases and 3 bases, in that order; junction bases with no gene match: 8. CDR3 loop: CASSQDLASGFYNEQFF. The DNA for the CDR3 is TGTGCCAGCAGCCAAGATCTGGCTAGCGGATTCTACAATGAGCAGTTCTTC.

V and J are TRBV6-1 and TRBJ2-2; 7 bases line up with TRBD1. Germline V gene lookup returns CDR1 MNHNS and CDR2 SASEGT. With V trimmed by 2 bases and J by 4 bases, 4 bases remained unmatched. The CDR3 totals 15 residues. CDR3 sequence reads: CASSELTGSTGELFF. For the CDR3, the DNA is TGTGCCAGCAGTGAATTGACAGGGAGCACCGGGGAGCTGTTTTTT.

On this clone itself: The CDR3 does not end in the conserved phenylalanine or tryptophan, so this is likely a read error. The DNA is left out, because the CDR3 cannot be placed on it with certainty; the CDR3 is given as TCRdb lists it. This chain joins TRBV27 and TRBJ1-2. Including both end residues, the CDR3 is 14 amino acids long. The germline V gene has CDR1 MNHEY and CDR2 SMNVEV (reference sequence). CDR3 sequence: CASSLGSRREALRL.

This clone is a singleton in its sample. The gene calls are TRBV24-1 and TRBJ2-2; 10 bases match TRBD1. V was clipped by 3 bases and J by 2 bases; unmatched bases: 5. Germline V gene lookup returns CDR1 KGHDR and CDR2 SFDVKD. The CDR3 consists of 17 residues. The CDR3 DNA sequence: TGTGCCACCAGTGATGCGACAGGGGGCGCAAACACCGGGGAGCTGTTTTTT. It codes for CATSDATGGANTGELFF.

This chain connects TRBV12-3 or TRBV12-4 to TRBJ1-1, with no clear D. This CDR3 comprises 13 residues. The ends were cut back, 3 bases at V and 1 base at J, with 6 bases in the middle. This CDR3 reads CASSLLENTEAFF. The CDR3 DNA sequence: TGTGCCAGCAGTTTGTTAGAGAACACTGAAGCTTTCTTT.

The chain couples TRBV18 to TRBJ2-7, with TRBD2 matching 7 bases. V lost 3 bases and J lost 0; bases outside the gene matches: 8. The CDR3 spans 16 residues. The germline V gene has CDR1 KGHSH and CDR2 LQKENI. The CDR3: CASSPLGGVGSYEQYF. The CDR3 DNA sequence: TGTGCCAGCTCACCTCTGGGGGGGGTTGGCTCCTACGAGCAGTACTTC.

This rearrangement joins TRBV2 to TRBJ2-1, with 7 bases lining up with TRBD1. Trimming removed 7 bases from V and 5 bases from J; junction bases left unmatched: 2. This CDR3 region has 12 residues. CDR1 and CDR2 (germline): SNHLY, FYNNEI. The CDR3 loop is CASNQGDNEQFF. The CDR3, as DNA: TGTGCCAGCAACCAGGGGGACAATGAGCAGTTCTTC.

The genes are TRBV9 and TRBJ1-1; D remains unclear. The CDR3 contains 14 residues. The germline V and J ends were trimmed by 3 bases and 1 base, with 10 bases remaining between them. Germline CDR1 is SGDLS and CDR2 is YYNGEE. This CDR3 is CASSGSSGNTEAFF. The CDR3 DNA reads as TGTGCCAGCAGCGGATCGTCGGGGAACACTGAAGCTTTCTTT.

J is TRBJ2-1 and V is TRBV3-1 (or the pseudogene TRBV3-2); 9 nucleotides align to TRBD2. This CDR3 region has 16 residues. Germline assignment: CDR1 LGHDT and CDR2 YNNKEL (reference sequence). The V gene end was trimmed by 0 bases and the J gene end by 4 bases; junction bases not matched to a gene: 4. The CDR3: CASSQEASGAYNEQFF. In DNA, the CDR3 is TGTGCCAGCAGCCAAGAGGCTAGCGGGGCTTACAATGAGCAGTTCTTC.

The V and J genes are TRBV7-3 and TRBJ2-2; 9 nucleotides match TRBD2. J gave up 5 bases and V 6 bases, and 16 bases lay outside the gene matches. There are 18 residues in the CDR3. The V gene's germline CDR1 is SGHTA and CDR2 FQGTGA. CDR3 coding DNA: TGTGCCAGCAGTAAAGGGGGGATAATAGCGGGAGAGACCGGGGAGCTGTTTTTT. Amino acid sequence: CASSKGGIIAGETGELFF.

The chain couples TRBV28 to TRBJ2-7; TRBD1 is a possible D gene (5 bases). V lost 4 bases to trimming and J lost 8 bases, with 15 bases between them. CDR3 length: 13 residues. Germline values: CDR1 MDHEN, CDR2 SYDVKM. CDR3 DNA: TGTGCCAGCAGTTGGACCGCTCCAGGGCAGCAGTACTTC. Its translation: CASSWTAPGQQYF.

The chain links TRBV5-6 to TRBJ1-4, with 11 bases matching TRBD1. The trim removed 3 bases at V and 0 bases at J, leaving 4 bases unmatched. The germline CDR1 and CDR2 sequences are SGHDT and YYEEEE. The CDR3 contains 17 residues. CDR3: CASSWDRGWSTNEKLFF. CDR3 coding DNA: TGTGCCAGCAGCTGGGACAGGGGGTGGTCAACTAATGAAAAACTGTTTTTT.

V usage is TRBV29-1 and J usage is TRBJ2-7, with D perhaps matching TRBD2 (6 bases). V dropped 1 base and J dropped 0 bases, with 13 bases sitting between them. Germline CDR1 SQVTM, CDR2 ANQGSEA. This CDR3 has 15 amino acids. The CDR3 loop reads CSVEVTGLSSYEQYF. In nucleotides, the CDR3 is TGCAGCGTTGAAGTAACGGGACTTTCCTCCTACGAGCAGTACTTC.

The chain links TRBV7-9 to TRBJ2-5, with TRBD2 matching over 9 bases. The CDR3 totals 17 residues. The J segment lost 4 bases and the V segment lost 0 bases, leaving 9 bases of the junction unmatched. CDR1 and CDR2 from the germline V gene are SEHNR and FQNEAQ (reference sequence). The DNA of the CDR3 is TGTGCCAGCAGCTTAGCTTTGCGGGAGGGCCCTCGAGAGACCCAGTACTTC. Translated, it gives CASSLALREGPRETQYF.

CDR3 nucleotides: TGCAGCGGCCGGAGGGCGAGTGACGGGGAGCTGTTTTTT. It codes for CSGRRASDGELFF. V gene TRBV29-1 combines with J gene TRBJ2-2; D perhaps matches TRBD2 (6 bases). The CDR3 has 13 residues. Germline loops: CDR1 SQVTM, CDR2 ANQGSEA. The V gene lost 7 bases and the J gene lost 7 bases, with 16 bases spanning the gap.

The V call is TRBV5-4, the J call TRBJ2-2; 7 nucleotides line up with TRBD1. This CDR3 region has 14 residues. Trimming at V came to 3 bases and at J to 3 bases, leaving 2 bases not matched to a gene. CDR1 is SGHNT, CDR2 YYREEE, per germline (reference sequence). The CDR3 here is CASSSGTDTGELFF. The CDR3 DNA reads TGTGCCAGCAGCTCCGGGACAGACACCGGGGAGCTGTTTTTT.

The rearrangement joins TRBV28 to TRBJ2-3; 9 bases agree with TRBD1. The CDR3 spans 16 residues. J lost 1 base, V lost 6 bases, and 8 bases had no gene match. Germline lookup yields CDR1 MDHEN and CDR2 SYDVKM. This CDR3 reads CASSGWDRERTDTQYF. DNA for the CDR3: TGTGCCAGCAGCGGTTGGGACAGGGAACGCACAGATACGCAGTATTTT.

The chain recombines TRBV28 with TRBJ2-1; maybe TRBD1 (6 bases). This CDR3 contains 17 residues. Trimming cost V 5 bases and J 9 bases, with 26 bases left between them. Germline CDR1 MDHEN, CDR2 SYDVKM. The CDR3 DNA reads TGTGCCAGCAGTAGTCCCTTCGCAGCCCCAATGACAGGTGAGCAGTTCTTC. Translation gives CASSSPFAAPMTGEQFF.

The V call is TRBV7-2, the J call TRBJ2-3, with D tentatively TRBD2 (5 bases). The CDR3 sequence is 12 residues long. CDR1 and CDR2 from the germline V gene are SGHTA and FQGNSA. Trimming took 1 base from V and 11 from J, leaving 10 bases between them. This CDR3 reads CASSLEAREQYF. The CDR3 DNA follows: TGTGCCAGCAGCTTAGAGGCCCGGGAGCAGTATTTT.

The gene calls are TRBV5-1 and TRBJ2-3, with TRBD2 identical over 7 bases. Germline-derived CDR1 and CDR2 are SGHRS and YFSETQ. CDR3 length equals 16 residues. V lost 0 bases, J lost 0 bases, and 4 bases stayed unmatched. CDR3 loop: CASSLAVAGSTDTQYF. The DNA of the CDR3 is TGCGCCAGCAGCTTGGCTGTAGCGGGTAGCACAGATACGCAGTATTTT.

The chain combines TRBV4-1 with TRBJ1-3; D unclear. V shed 3 bases and J shed 4 bases, with 7 bases lying between them. There are 13 residues in the CDR3. Germline CDR1 and CDR2: MGHRA and YSYEKL. The CDR3 DNA reads as TGCGCCAGCAGCCAGGCGGCCGGAAACACCATATATTTT. This gives the protein CASSQAAGNTIYF.

This clone has only a few counts. The rearrangement links TRBV7-9 to TRBJ1-5; D not resolved. Trimming cost V 2 bases and J 5 bases, with 10 bases left between them. The germline gives CDR1 SEHNR, CDR2 FQNEAQ (reference sequence). CDR3 length: 14 residues. CDR3 region: CASSLPLEDQPQHF. Here the CDR3 DNA reads TGTGCCAGCAGCTTACCTTTGGAGGATCAGCCCCAGCATTTT.

CDR3 in amino acids: CASSLGQAMNTEAFF. In DNA form, the CDR3 reads TGTGCCAGCTCATTAGGACAGGCGATGAACACTGAAGCTTTCTTT. The chain couples TRBV18 to TRBJ1-1; TRBD1 agrees at 7 bases. Trimming cost V 5 bases and J 0 bases; bases outside gene matches: 6. The CDR3 covers 15 residues. The V gene's germline CDR1 is KGHSH and CDR2 LQKENI.